What follows describes a single TCR beta chain. Per germline, CDR1 SGHNT and CDR2 YYREEE (reference sequence). Unmatched junction bases numbered 9, after V lost 3 bases and J lost 4 bases. The CDR3 has 16 residues. The data were taken from a study of T cell changes during pregnancy in multiple sclerosis. Measured with immunoSEQ multiplex PCR; TCRdb has only the in-frame clones, and not every one. The sample lists about 120,000 clones, 90% to 95% occurring once. V gene TRBV5-4 combines with J gene TRBJ2-5, with 10 bases identical to TRBD2. This clonotype was obtained from a female donor with multiple sclerosis, enrolled in a pregnancy study. Source: peripheral blood, taken in the third trimester of pregnancy. The DNA for the CDR3 is TGTGCCAGCAGCTCCCTCAGCGGGAGGGCCGGAGAGACCCAGTACTTC. This gives the protein CASSSLSGRAGETQYF.